Listed here are 23 T cell receptor beta chains from one sample, sequenced in a study of cytomegalovirus exposure and HLA in healthy donors. PCR involved 60 Vbeta and 13 Jbeta primers. Sequencing was performed with immunoSEQ multiplex PCR; in TCRdb, only in-frame clones are kept and a portion is missing. The sample includes 120,000 to 150,000 clones, 60% to 80% of them seen just once. Sample: PBMCs. The receptors derive from a female donor in good health and CMV-seronegative.

V usage is TRBV5-5 and J usage is TRBJ1-4, with a tentative D call TRBD1 (6 bases). The CDR3 is made up of 17 amino acids. The germline V gene encodes CDR1 SGHKS and CDR2 YYEKEE (reference sequence). V was clipped by 4 bases and J by 3 bases, with 19 bases between them. The CDR3, as DNA: TGTGCCAGCAGCCCGCAAGTTCGGGACATCCCTAATGAAAAACTGTTTTTT. This translates into CASSPQVRDIPNEKLFF.

V gene TRBV9 combines with J gene TRBJ2-5; no clear D gene. This CDR3 region has 14 residues. V was shortened by 3 bases and J by 1 base, with 10 bases between the two germline ends. CDR1 and CDR2 from the germline V gene are SGDLS and YYNGEE. The CDR3 DNA reads as TGTGCCAGCAGCGAGACACCGCTCCAAGAGACCCAGTACTTC. It yields the protein CASSETPLQETQYF.

V and J are TRBV29-1 and TRBJ2-2; TRBD2 agrees at 8 bases. The CDR3 is 13 amino acids. Germline CDR1 is SQVTM and CDR2 is ANQGSEA. The CDR3 is CTARGGNTGELFF. DNA of the CDR3: TGCACCGCACGGGGGGGTAACACCGGGGAGCTGTTTTTT.

CDR3 amino acids: CASSADRSLFF. The CDR3 nucleotides read TGTGCCAGCAGCGCCGACAGATCTCTGTTCTTC. The chain recombines TRBV9 with TRBJ2-1; tentative D call: TRBD1 (5 bases). The CDR3 is 11 amino acids. The V and J ends lost 3 bases and 15 bases respectively, with 13 bases between them. Per the germline V gene, CDR1 is SGDLS and CDR2 is YYNGEE.

The V and J genes are TRBV27 and TRBJ2-7; D possibly corresponds to TRBD2 (6 bases). The CDR3 length is 14 residues. The germline gives CDR1 MNHEY, CDR2 SMNVEV (reference sequence). Trimming removed 4 bases at V and 0 bases at J, with 10 bases between. CDR3 loop: CASSSETSSYEQYF. Here the CDR3 DNA reads TGTGCCAGCAGTTCTGAGACTAGCTCCTACGAGCAGTACTTC.

The table lists this clone with a few counts. The rearrangement joins TRBV25-1 to TRBJ1-1; perhaps TRBD1 as D (5 bases). V dropped 6 bases and J dropped 0 bases, with 11 bases sitting between them. The CDR3 spans 14 residues. The V gene's germline CDR1 is MGHDK and CDR2 SYGVNS. CDR3 amino acids: CASRTAYMNTEAFF. As DNA, the CDR3 is TGTGCCAGCAGGACAGCATATATGAACACTGAAGCTTTCTTT.

This chain uses TRBV6-6 with TRBJ2-1; D is unresolved. Germline CDR1 is MNHNY and CDR2 is SVGAGI (reference sequence). V was cut by 2 bases and J by 7 bases, with 6 bases left in between. This CDR3 is built from 12 residues. CDR3 in amino acids: CASSYPRNEQFF. In DNA, the CDR3 is TGTGCCAGCAGTTACCCTAGAAATGAGCAGTTCTTC.

The V gene is TRBV10-2, the J gene TRBJ2-3, with TRBD2 identical over 7 bases. V was clipped by 2 bases and J by 4 bases; unmatched bases: 0. Germline values: CDR1 WSHSY, CDR2 SAAADI. The CDR3 contains 13 residues. In nucleotides, the CDR3 is TGCGCCAGCAGTGAGAGCGGGGCAGATACGCAGTATTTT. This translates into CASSESGADTQYF.

This clone appeared a few times. This chain joins TRBV6-1 and TRBJ1-1; D unclear. Germline V gene data show CDR1 as MNHNS and CDR2 as SASEGT. The CDR3 runs to 15 residues. Trimming took off 2 bases at V and 6 bases at J, with 16 bases between the two ends. In DNA, the CDR3 is TGTGCCAGCAGTGAAAGATCGGTGGGCCTATCTGAAGCTTTCTTT. Its translation is CASSERSVGLSEAFF.

J is TRBJ2-7 and V is TRBV4-3; 7 bases align to TRBD1. The germline CDR1 and CDR2 sequences are LGHNA and YSLEER. The CDR3 runs 13 residues. V lost 4 bases, J lost 3 bases, and 3 bases stayed unmatched. The DNA of the CDR3 is TGCGCCAGCAGCCTGGGACAGAACTACGAGCAGTACTTC. It codes for CASSLGQNYEQYF.

The gene calls are TRBV5-1 and TRBJ2-5; D is unresolved. This CDR3 is 14 amino acids long. Germline CDR1 and CDR2: SGHRS and YFSETQ. V was clipped by 0 bases and J by 4 bases, with 10 bases between them. CDR3 region: CASSLDFPGETQYF. The DNA for the CDR3 is TGCGCCAGCAGCTTGGATTTTCCCGGAGAGACCCAGTACTTC.

The V and J genes are TRBV5-4 and TRBJ1-6, with 10 bases aligning to TRBD1. The V and J ends lost 4 bases and 8 bases, in that order; junction bases with no gene match: 9. This CDR3 is built from 16 residues. The germline gives CDR1 SGHNT, CDR2 YYREEE (reference sequence). The CDR3 loop is CASSVSGTGVDSPLHF. CDR3 nucleotides: TGTGCCAGCAGCGTATCCGGGACAGGGGTTGATTCACCCCTCCACTTT.

V usage is TRBV18 and J usage is TRBJ1-1; TRBD1 agrees at 7 bases. The V gene's germline CDR1 is KGHSH and CDR2 LQKENI. This CDR3 has 14 amino acids. The junction had 3 bases not matched to a gene; V was cut back by 4 bases and J by 1 base. The CDR3 loop is CASSLYRGNTEAFF. The DNA for the CDR3 is TGTGCCAGCTCACTTTACAGGGGGAACACTGAAGCTTTCTTT.

This clone has just one count. J is TRBJ1-2 and V is TRBV5-4; the D gene is possibly TRBD1 (5 bases). The V and J ends lost 4 bases and 8 bases respectively, with 15 bases between them. Germline V gene data show CDR1 as SGHNT and CDR2 as YYREEE (reference sequence). The CDR3 is 13 amino acids. CDR3 sequence (DNA): TGTGCCAGCAGCCCGGGGGTGGCGCGGGGCTACACCTTC. Its protein product is CASSPGVARGYTF.

The gene calls are TRBV6-5 and TRBJ2-5, with 8 bases fitting TRBD1. The J segment lost 7 bases and the V segment lost 2 bases, leaving 9 bases of the junction unmatched. This CDR3 region has 15 residues. The germline gives CDR1 MNHEY, CDR2 SVGAGI. Written as DNA, the CDR3 is TGTGCCAGCAGTTACGCCCCAGGGGGCCACGGGACCCAGTACTTC. This gives the protein CASSYAPGGHGTQYF.

The chain combines TRBV28 with TRBJ1-1, with 8 bases identical to TRBD1. Germline-derived CDR1 and CDR2 are MDHEN and SYDVKM. This CDR3 comprises 16 residues. The J segment lost 3 bases and the V segment lost 8 bases, leaving 14 bases of the junction unmatched. Written as DNA, the CDR3 is TGTGCCAGCCGTAAGTGGGCAGGGGGCGCGGACACTGAAGCTTTCTTT. As protein: CASRKWAGGADTEAFF.

In its sample, this clone was seen once. Germline is not matched at one junction end, which may reflect a read error. The genes are TRBV7-7 and TRBJ2-7; TRBD1 matches 8 bases. Germline V gene sequence: CDR1 SSHAT, CDR2 FNYEAQ (reference sequence). This CDR3 is built from 14 residues. CDR3 nucleotides: TGTGCTAGCAGCCTCGGAGAGACAGGGGCCGAGCAGTACTTC. Amino acid sequence: CASSLGETGAEQYF. Based on the CDR3 plus reference TRBV7-7 and TRBJ2-7, the full variable domain is GAGVSQSPRYKVTKRGQDVTLRCDPISSHATLYWYQQALGQGPEFLTYFNYEAQPDKSGLPSDRFSAERPEGSISTLTIQRTEQRDSAMYRCASSLGETGAEQYFGPGTRLTVT.

V usage is TRBV9 and J usage is TRBJ2-1; a possible D gene is TRBD2 (5 bases). The CDR3 covers 15 residues. Trimming cost V 5 bases and J 4 bases, with 16 bases left between them. Germline CDR1 reads SGDLS; CDR2 reads YYNGEE. The CDR3 bases are TGTGCCAGCAGTCCGACGGGGTGGGAGTACAATGAGCAGTTCTTC. It is translated as CASSPTGWEYNEQFF.

In this sample, this clone turned up once. The chain recombines TRBV5-1 with TRBJ1-5, with a possible D match to TRBD1 (6 bases). The CDR3 is 15 residues long. Germline values: CDR1 SGHRS, CDR2 YFSETQ. Trimming shortened V by 0 bases and J by 0 bases, and 7 bases separated the two germline ends. CDR3 coding DNA: TGCGCCAGCAGCTTGGAGGGGGTTAGCAATCAGCCCCAGCATTTT. It specifies CASSLEGVSNQPQHF.

The gene calls are TRBV27 and TRBJ2-3; 9 nucleotides align to TRBD2. CDR3 length equals 17 residues. Germline CDR1 is MNHEY and CDR2 is SMNVEV (reference sequence). V was pared by 1 base and J by 4 bases, with 9 bases of the junction left unmatched. CDR3 sequence reads: CASSLLSSGVGADTQYF. DNA of the CDR3: TGTGCCAGCAGTTTATTGTCTAGCGGGGTGGGCGCAGATACGCAGTATTTT.

J is TRBJ1-1 and V is TRBV13; 10 positions match TRBD1. With V trimmed by 1 base and J by 10 bases, 9 bases remained unmatched. Per germline, CDR1 PRHDT and CDR2 FYEKMQ (reference sequence). The CDR3 spans 15 residues. For the CDR3, the DNA is TGTGCCAGCAGCTTAGAGGGGACAGGGGATTTGGCAGCTTTCTTT. This codes for CASSLEGTGDLAAFF.

Only one count was recorded for this clone. This CDR3 reads CASSPNTFNTRGDTQYF. The CDR3, as DNA: TGTGCCAGCAGCCCAAACACCTTCAATACCCGGGGGGATACGCAGTATTTT. The chain joins TRBV5-5 to TRBJ2-3; weak D call: TRBD2 (6 bases). The CDR3 has 17 amino acids. Germline-derived CDR1 and CDR2 are SGHKS and YYEKEE (reference sequence). The V gene lost 4 bases and the J gene lost 6 bases, with 24 bases spanning the gap.

This chain links TRBV10-1 with TRBJ2-7; 8 bases are a match to TRBD1. V shed 3 bases and J 4 bases; nucleotides not matched to a gene: 11. CDR3 length: 16 residues. Germline V gene lookup returns CDR1 WNHNN and CDR2 SYGVQD (reference sequence). In nucleotides, the CDR3 is TGCGCCAGCAGTGAAGCGACAGGGGTTCGTATATACGAGCAGTACTTC. It encodes CASSEATGVRIYEQYF.